This T cell receptor beta chain was found in a study of PD-L1 blockade in urothelial cancer. The overall study: The researchers analyzed blood 3 weeks (second dose) and 6 weeks after treatment start. Per blood sample, T cells had a median of 141,255.

It was locally advanced or metastatic urothelial carcinoma that patients had. Generated by immunoSEQ multiplex PCR, the TCRdb table keeps only in-frame clones and is missing some. There are 35,000 to 40,000 clones in the sample; about 80% occur only once, and 3.5% to 4% lies in the top ten. This CDR3 has 14 amino acids. This receptor was obtained from a man between 65 and 85 years old with urothelial cancer. The V and J genes are TRBV12-1 and TRBJ2-5; the table's D call, TRBD2, has no DNA check behind it. TRBV12-1 is marked as a pseudogene. Sequences were derived from PBMCs, sampled around atezolizumab (anti-PD-L1) treatment. Here the CDR3 reads CASSLGREAGTQYF. The CDR3 DNA sequence: TGTGCCAGCAGCTTAGGACGGGAGGCTGGGACCCAGTACTTC.